These 21 T cell receptor beta chains originate from one sample sequenced in a study of T cell responses to AZD1222 COVID-19 vaccine. The protocol was immunoSEQ multiplex PCR, while the TCRdb copy is restricted to in-frame clones and leaves out a portion. The table has some 140,000 clones, approximately 85% seen once. Here the sequenced sample was peripheral blood, taken 28 days after the second dose of the MenACWY control vaccine. Every receptor here comes from an adult who received the MenACWY meningococcal vaccine as a control.

This clone has only a few counts. V and J are TRBV10-3 and TRBJ1-3; no firm D call. From germline, CDR1 is ENHRY and CDR2 SYGVKD. CDR3 length: 13 amino acids. Deletions cut 7 bases from V and 0 bases from J, with 7 bases between. CDR3 sequence reads: CAIKGSSGNTIYF. For the CDR3, the DNA is TGTGCCATCAAGGGATCCTCTGGAAACACCATATATTTT.

This chain uses TRBV18 with TRBJ1-3; no clear D gene. Germline lookup yields CDR1 KGHSH and CDR2 LQKENI. The CDR3 consists of 16 residues. Between the trimmed V and J ends, which lost 1 base and 0 bases, there was a span of 10 bases. The CDR3 protein is CASSPQPGFSGNTIYF. CDR3 nucleotide sequence: TGTGCCAGCTCACCACAGCCCGGTTTCTCTGGAAACACCATATATTTT.

The V and J genes are TRBV6-5 and TRBJ1-6; D is possibly TRBD1 (6 bases). Germline V gene sequence: CDR1 MNHEY, CDR2 SVGAGI. Trimming cost V 6 bases and J 10 bases, with 13 bases left between them. This CDR3 has 13 amino acids. The CDR3 is CASSEGVSSPLHF. CDR3 coding DNA: TGTGCCAGCAGCGAGGGGGTGAGCTCACCCCTCCACTTT.

The V and J genes are TRBV5-1 and TRBJ1-1, with TRBD1 matching 7 bases. Unmatched junction bases numbered 5, after V lost 2 bases and J lost 4 bases. Germline V gene sequence: CDR1 SGHRS, CDR2 YFSETQ. This CDR3 is 14 amino acids long. The CDR3 is CASSLDRAGTEAFF. CDR3 bases: TGCGCCAGCAGCTTAGACAGGGCGGGCACTGAAGCTTTCTTT. Using reference TRBV5-1 and TRBJ1-1 for the parts outside the CDR3, the full variable domain is KAGVTQTPRYLIKTRGQQVTLSCSPISGHRSVSWYQQTPGQGLQFLFEYFSETQRNKGNFPGRFSGRQFSNSRSEMNVSTLELGDSALYLCASSLDRAGTEAFFGQGTRLTVV.

The chain recombines TRBV7-3 with TRBJ1-1; 8 bases are shared with TRBD1. The CDR3 extends over 13 amino acids. Germline CDR1 SGHTA, CDR2 FQGTGA. V dropped 5 bases and J dropped 7; count of bases not matched to a gene: 6. CDR3 DNA: TGTGCCAGCAGCCCGGACAGGGTCCTTGAAGCTTTCTTT. Residues: CASSPDRVLEAFF.

This clone was observed a handful of times. This chain uses TRBV5-1 with TRBJ1-2, with D perhaps matching TRBD1 (6 bases). The CDR3 is 14 residues long. Germline V lookup: CDR1 SGHRS, CDR2 YFSETQ. The V gene lost 3 bases and the J gene lost 8 bases, with 17 bases spanning the gap. The CDR3 is CASSSTRQAQGYTF. CDR3 DNA sequence: TGCGCCAGCAGCTCGACCAGACAGGCCCAAGGCTACACCTTC.

The chain links TRBV19 to TRBJ2-1; D is unresolved. The CDR3 is made up of 13 amino acids. Trimming stripped 6 bases from V and 4 bases from J, with 10 bases between. Germline CDR1 LNHDA, CDR2 SQIVND (reference sequence). This CDR3 reads CASREAPYNEQFF. CDR3 bases: TGTGCCAGTAGAGAGGCCCCTTACAATGAGCAGTTCTTC.

As concerns this clone: The junction departs from the called germline gene at one end, perhaps through a read error. This chain links TRBV24-1 with TRBJ2-3; D could derive from TRBD1 or TRBD2 (5 bases each). CDR3 size: 11 residues. Germline V gene sequence: CDR1 KGHDR, CDR2 SFDVKD. The CDR3 protein is CATSEGRDLGF. In DNA form, the CDR3 reads TGTGCCACCAGTGAGGGCCGGGACCTCGGTTTT.

The chain joins TRBV19 to TRBJ2-5; the D is unclear. CDR1 and CDR2 (germline): LNHDA, SQIVND (reference sequence). Trimming shortened V by 3 bases and J by 5 bases, and 10 bases separated the two germline ends. The CDR3 is 13 residues long. The CDR3 DNA reads TGTGCCAGTAGTATGGGCCTCACGGAGACCCAGTACTTC. Amino acid sequence: CASSMGLTETQYF.

This clone was recorded a few times. In DNA form, the CDR3 reads TGTGCCAGTAGTGCCCCCAGGGGGGCAGCTTTCTTT. Translated: CASSAPRGAAFF. The chain is built from TRBV19 and TRBJ1-1; 7 bases fit TRBD1. The V gene end was trimmed by 5 bases and the J gene end by 10 bases; junction bases not matched to a gene: 7. The CDR3 has 12 residues. Germline V gene lookup returns CDR1 LNHDA and CDR2 SQIVND (reference sequence).

The chain links TRBV3-1 (or the pseudogene TRBV3-2) to TRBJ2-4, with 8 nucleotides matching TRBD2. This CDR3 has 16 amino acids. V lost 3 bases to trimming and J lost 6 bases; unmatched junction nucleotides: 10. Germline V lookup: CDR1 LGHDT, CDR2 YNNKEL (reference sequence). The CDR3 spells CASSQDRGGTGNIQYF. CDR3 DNA: TGTGCCAGCAGCCAGGACCGGGGGGGGACTGGAAACATTCAGTACTTC.

The gene calls are TRBV2 and TRBJ1-2; tentative D call: TRBD1 (6 bases). The V and J ends lost 5 bases and 4 bases respectively, with 20 bases between them. Germline CDR1 and CDR2: SNHLY and FYNNEI. CDR3 size: 16 residues. The chain's CDR3 is CASSYLPRDNIYGYTF. Written as DNA, the CDR3 is TGTGCCAGCAGTTACCTCCCGCGGGACAATATCTATGGCTACACCTTC.

The chain uses TRBV6-6 and TRBJ1-3, with 9 bases aligning to TRBD1. Germline CDR1 and CDR2: MNHNY and SVGAGI (reference sequence). This CDR3 is 15 amino acids long. J gave up 7 bases and V 0 bases, and 4 bases lay outside the gene matches. This CDR3 is CASSYSLTGGNTIYF. CDR3 DNA: TGTGCCAGCAGTTACTCCTTGACAGGGGGGAACACCATATATTTT.

J is TRBJ1-1 and V is TRBV5-1; D unclear. This CDR3 is built from 14 residues. The V end was cut by 1 base, the J end by 1 base, with 8 bases between. The germline gives CDR1 SGHRS, CDR2 YFSETQ. The CDR3 sequence is CASSLSGGNTEAFF. The CDR3 coding sequence is TGCGCCAGCAGCTTGTCCGGAGGGAACACTGAAGCTTTCTTT.

The V and J genes are TRBV5-1 and TRBJ2-1, with 8 bases lining up with TRBD2. Germline V lookup: CDR1 SGHRS, CDR2 YFSETQ. J lost 8 bases, V lost 3 bases, and 7 bases had no gene match. The CDR3 spans 14 residues. CDR3 region: CASSYPAGDDEQFF. CDR3 nucleotides: TGCGCCAGCAGCTATCCAGCGGGGGATGATGAGCAGTTCTTC.

This rearrangement joins TRBV3-1 (or the pseudogene TRBV3-2) to TRBJ1-5, with 7 bases lining up with TRBD1. V trimming: 1 base; J trimming: 7 bases; junction bases outside the gene matches: 7. The CDR3 is 15 residues long. Looked up from germline, CDR1 is LGHDT and CDR2 is YNNKEL (reference sequence). CDR3 bases: TGTGCCAGCAGCCAAGGCGGACAGGAGAGGCAGCCCCAGCATTTT. Encoded protein: CASSQGGQERQPQHF.

This sequence joins TRBV5-1 and TRBJ1-5; 9 bases are a match to TRBD1. Trimming cost V 3 bases and J 8 bases; bases outside gene matches: 6. The CDR3 is 14 residues long. Germline V gene lookup returns CDR1 SGHRS and CDR2 YFSETQ. CDR3 nucleotides: TGCGCCAGCAGCTGGGGACAGGGAGGGGAGCCCCAGCATTTT. Protein product: CASSWGQGGEPQHF. Using reference TRBV5-1 and TRBJ1-5 for the parts outside the CDR3, the full variable domain is KAGVTQTPRYLIKTRGQQVTLSCSPISGHRSVSWYQQTPGQGLQFLFEYFSETQRNKGNFPGRFSGRQFSNSRSEMNVSTLELGDSALYLCASSWGQGGEPQHFGDGTRLSIL.

The V gene is TRBV5-4, the J gene TRBJ2-1; D ambiguous. Germline CDR1 SGHNT, CDR2 YYREEE (reference sequence). The V gene lost 4 bases and the J gene lost 5 bases, with 7 bases spanning the gap. The CDR3 sequence is 12 residues long. The CDR3 nucleotides are TGTGCCAGCAGCCCTGCTAACAATGAGCAGTTCTTC. Its protein is CASSPANNEQFF.

This clone has only one observation. The rearrangement links TRBV6-5 to TRBJ1-5; D unclear. Germline CDR1 is MNHEY and CDR2 is SVGAGI. This CDR3 has 16 residues. Trimming left V 4 bases short and J 4 bases short, with 17 bases between. CDR3 loop: CASSSLSSGPNQPQHF. CDR3 nucleotides: TGTGCCAGCAGTTCCCTATCGAGCGGACCTAATCAGCCCCAGCATTTT.

This sequence joins TRBV18 and TRBJ1-4, with 8 bases aligning to TRBD1. The V and J ends lost 6 bases and 8 bases, in that order; junction bases with no gene match: 8. This CDR3 spans 14 amino acids. Looked up from germline, CDR1 is KGHSH and CDR2 is LQKENI. CDR3 bases: TGTGCCAGCTCGCCTACAGGACAGGGCGAAAAACTGTTTTTT. Protein sequence: CASSPTGQGEKLFF.

The count of this clone is one. The chain couples TRBV11-1 to TRBJ2-3, with TRBD1 matching over 7 bases. Germline CDR1 SGHAT, CDR2 FQDESV (reference sequence). This CDR3 contains 16 residues. V trimming: 2 bases; J trimming: 2 bases; junction bases outside the gene matches: 7. The CDR3 DNA is TGTGCCAGCAGCTTAATCAGGGACAGCTCCACAGATACGCAGTATTTT. This sequence encodes CASSLIRDSSTDTQYF.